Each of the 14 T cell receptor beta chains below was sequenced from the same sample in a study of T cells in localized non-small cell lung cancer. Profiled with immunoSEQ multiplex PCR; TCRdb holds only in-frame clones, not every one. The sample shows roughly 36,000 clones, more than 75% of them seen only once. The sample consisted of PBMCs, taken before any cancer treatment. All receptors come from a woman aged 40-69 years with stage II squamous cell lung carcinoma.

This chain joins TRBV2 and TRBJ1-6; D perhaps matches TRBD1 (5 bases). Germline V gives CDR1 SNHLY, CDR2 FYNNEI. The CDR3 runs 14 residues. Trimming removed 5 bases at V and 8 bases at J, with 13 bases between. CDR3 nucleotides: TGTGCCAGCAGTCCTAATGGCAGGGATTCACCCCTCCACTTT. Protein sequence: CASSPNGRDSPLHF.

V is TRBV18 and J is TRBJ1-4; TRBD1 is a possible D gene (6 bases). The ends were cut back, 2 bases at V and 7 bases at J, with 11 bases in the middle. Germline assignment: CDR1 KGHSH and CDR2 LQKENI. CDR3 length equals 14 residues. CDR3 loop: CASSPDRIGEKLFF. Here the CDR3 DNA reads TGTGCCAGCTCACCAGACAGGATCGGTGAAAAACTGTTTTTT.

CDR3: CASSVTGRDTEAFF. CDR3 nucleotides: TGTGCCAGCAGCGTGACAGGGCGGGACACTGAAGCTTTCTTT. This chain uses TRBV7-3 with TRBJ1-1; 7 bases match TRBD1. CDR3 size: 14 residues. With V trimmed by 5 bases and J by 3 bases, 6 bases remained unmatched. The germline V gene encodes CDR1 SGHTA and CDR2 FQGTGA.

This clone was seen a single time. This rearrangement joins TRBV4-1 to TRBJ2-7; no clear D gene. Germline loops: CDR1 MGHRA, CDR2 YSYEKL. V lost 0 bases and J lost 2, with 11 bases in between. The CDR3 has 15 residues. In DNA, the CDR3 is TGCGCCAGCAGCCAAGATCAAGCACTACCCTACGAGCAGTACGTC. This codes for CASSQDQALPYEQYV.

This rearrangement joins TRBV7-3 to TRBJ1-1, with D unclear. Trimming cost V 5 bases and J 4 bases, with 17 bases left between them. The germline V gene encodes CDR1 SGHTA and CDR2 FQGTGA. The CDR3 is 15 residues long. The CDR3 DNA is TGTGCCAGCAGCGGAGCCCCCGGACGGATCACTGAAGCTTTCTTT. The encoded protein is CASSGAPGRITEAFF.

The chain couples TRBV10-2 to TRBJ1-4; D gene uncertain. Trimming stripped 2 bases from V and 8 bases from J, with 6 bases between. The germline V gene has CDR1 WSHSY and CDR2 SAAADI. The CDR3 consists of 12 residues. The CDR3 loop is CASSELGEKLFF. CDR3 coding DNA: TGCGCCAGCAGTGAGCTCGGGGAAAAACTGTTTTTT.

The V gene is TRBV15, the J gene TRBJ1-5; no clear D. V was trimmed by 5 bases and J by 1 base, leaving 9 bases between them. The length of the CDR3 is 14 residues. The germline V gene has CDR1 LNHNV and CDR2 YYDKDF (reference sequence). CDR3 region: CATSGGMSNQPQHF. CDR3 bases: TGTGCCACCAGCGGAGGGATGAGCAATCAGCCCCAGCATTTT.

This rearrangement joins TRBV11-2 to TRBJ2-1; 9 nucleotides match TRBD2. Germline values: CDR1 SGHAT, CDR2 FQNNGV. This CDR3 contains 14 residues. After removal of 3 bases from V and 7 bases from J, the junction contained 4 bases not matched to a gene. The DNA of the CDR3 is TGTGCCAGCAGCTTTTTAGCGGGAGTGAATGAGCAGTTCTTC. It translates to CASSFLAGVNEQFF.

The chain links TRBV27 to TRBJ2-5; TRBD2 matches at 9 bases. This CDR3 is built from 14 residues. V gave up 8 bases and J gave up 7 bases; unmatched junction bases: 11. Germline values: CDR1 MNHEY, CDR2 SMNVEV (reference sequence). In DNA, the CDR3 is TGTGCCAGCCGGAGTGGCGGGGGGGCGGGGACCCAGTACTTC. It is translated as CASRSGGGAGTQYF.

CDR3 sequence: CASSLGGANKNTEAFF. In DNA, the CDR3 is TGTGCCAGCAGCTTAGGGGGGGCTAACAAGAACACTGAAGCTTTCTTT. The V and J genes are TRBV5-4 and TRBJ1-1, with D possibly being TRBD1 (6 bases). The V end lost 2 bases, the J end lost 1 base, and 15 bases lay between the germline ends. The CDR3 length is 16 residues. Germline assignment: CDR1 SGHNT and CDR2 YYREEE (reference sequence).

This chain links TRBV19 with TRBJ1-2; possible D gene TRBD1, 6 bases. The CDR3 length is 11 residues. Germline lookup yields CDR1 LNHDA and CDR2 SQIVND (reference sequence). The CDR3 loop reads CATRQVDGYTF. The CDR3 DNA is TGTGCAACTCGACAGGTCGACGGCTACACCTTC.

The chain carries TRBV19 and TRBJ2-3; 9 bases are shared with TRBD1. Germline V gene lookup returns CDR1 LNHDA and CDR2 SQIVND (reference sequence). V shed 4 bases and J 5 bases; nucleotides not matched to a gene: 1. CDR3 length: 13 residues. In DNA, the CDR3 is TGTGCCAGTAGTAGGACAGGGGAAGATACGCAGTATTTT. Its translation: CASSRTGEDTQYF.

The CDR3 loop reads CASSYSGADRGGELFF. In DNA, the CDR3 is TGTGCCAGCAGTTACTCTGGAGCCGATCGGGGCGGGGAGCTGTTTTTT. The rearrangement uses TRBV6-5 and TRBJ2-2; a possible D gene is TRBD2 (5 bases). The germline V gene has CDR1 MNHEY and CDR2 SVGAGI. Trimming cost V 0 bases and J 7 bases, with 15 bases left between them. The CDR3 totals 16 residues.

This clone was seen a single time. The chain uses TRBV5-1 and TRBJ2-4; 10 nucleotides match TRBD1. The V segment lost 3 bases and the J segment 6 bases; nucleotides outside the gene matches: 18. CDR3 length: 19 amino acids. Germline CDR1 and CDR2: SGHRS and YFSETQ. In DNA, the CDR3 is TGCGCCAGCAGCTCGTTGACCGGGACAGGGGTTCTCACCCCAAACATTCAGTACTTC. Its translation: CASSSLTGTGVLTPNIQYF. Supplemented by reference TRBV5-1 and TRBJ2-4, the full variable domain reads KAGVTQTPRYLIKTRGQQVTLSCSPISGHRSVSWYQQTPGQGLQFLFEYFSETQRNKGNFPGRFSGRQFSNSRSEMNVSTLELGDSALYLCASSSLTGTGVLTPNIQYFGAGTRLSVL.